These 30 T cell receptor beta chains were sequenced from one sample in a study of shared clonotypes between healthy human individuals. TCRdb's copy holds only in-frame clones and misses some; the assay was immunoSEQ multiplex PCR. The table includes about a million clones, 77% detected once. Sequencing was carried out using memory CD4+ T cells from PBMCs. Subset reported: CD45RA-negative fraction. Receptor source: a man aged 18 to 29 in good health. Some clones in this sample may be carry-over from other donors' samples.

V is TRBV28 and J is TRBJ1-1; D remains unclear. CDR3 length equals 15 residues. Trimming left V 7 bases short and J 0 bases short, with 15 bases between. Germline values: CDR1 MDHEN, CDR2 SYDVKM. CDR3 nucleotides: TGTGCCAGCATGGGGATCCGCCATATGAACACTGAAGCTTTCTTT. Translation: CASMGIRHMNTEAFF.

The J gene is TRBJ2-7, the V gene TRBV6-6; D not resolved. Germline V gene data show CDR1 as MNHNY and CDR2 as SVGAGI (reference sequence). V lost 11 bases, J lost 0 bases, and 17 bases lay in between. CDR3 size: 14 residues. CDR3 in DNA: TGTGCCGCCCGGCCACGCTTGAGCTCCTACGAGCAGTACTTC. Protein product: CAARPRLSSYEQYF.

This chain uses TRBV2 with TRBJ2-7; 10 nucleotides agree with TRBD2. This CDR3 has 13 residues. Germline CDR1 is SNHLY and CDR2 is FYNNEI. Unmatched junction bases numbered 4, after V lost 6 bases and J lost 5 bases. The CDR3 nucleotides read TGTGCCAGCAGGGGACTAGCGACCCACGAGCAGTACTTC. It yields the protein CASRGLATHEQYF.

This clone came up many times. This chain's CDR3 is CASSPTGSDASNQPQHF. CDR3 DNA: TGTGCCAGCAGCCCGACAGGCTCGGACGCAAGCAATCAGCCCCAGCATTTT. The chain links TRBV28 to TRBJ1-5; maybe TRBD1 (6 bases). CDR3 length: 17 amino acids. Trimming took 6 bases from V and 1 from J, leaving 19 bases between them. The germline V gene has CDR1 MDHEN and CDR2 SYDVKM.

V and J are TRBV2 and TRBJ1-2, with 10 bases lining up with TRBD1. This CDR3 is 14 amino acids long. Looked up from germline, CDR1 is SNHLY and CDR2 is FYNNEI. The J segment lost 5 bases and the V segment lost 10 bases, leaving 10 bases of the junction unmatched. CDR3 sequence reads: CATLRQGASYGYTF. CDR3 DNA sequence: TGTGCCACTTTGAGACAGGGGGCCTCTTATGGCTACACCTTC.

This chain uses TRBV28 with TRBJ1-2; TRBD1 agrees at 9 bases. Germline V lookup: CDR1 MDHEN, CDR2 SYDVKM. V lost 6 bases, J lost 2 bases, and 7 bases stayed unmatched. The CDR3 loop spans 15 amino acids. The chain's CDR3 is CASSRLGTGNYGYTF. The CDR3 DNA reads as TGTGCCAGCAGCCGGCTCGGGACAGGGAACTATGGCTACACCTTC.

This chain links TRBV4-3 with TRBJ2-1; no reliable D call. The V gene's germline CDR1 is LGHNA and CDR2 YSLEER. CDR3 length: 14 amino acids. V dropped 0 bases and J dropped 7 bases, with 10 bases sitting between them. The CDR3 is CASSQEGWGNEQFF. The CDR3 nucleotides are TGCGCCAGCAGCCAAGAAGGTTGGGGAAATGAGCAGTTCTTC.

Remarks on this clone: The same CDR3 arises from other DNA sequences in this sample as well. The J gene is TRBJ2-5, the V gene TRBV5-1; D uncertain. The V gene's germline CDR1 is SGHRS and CDR2 YFSETQ. The CDR3 is made up of 14 amino acids. V dropped 0 bases and J dropped 0 bases, with 6 bases sitting between them. The DNA of the CDR3 is TGCGCCAGCAGCTTGGGGACGTACCAAGAGACCCAGTACTTC. This sequence encodes CASSLGTYQETQYF.

This clone was counted between two and nine times. The gene calls are TRBV20-1 and TRBJ2-1, with no clear D. The CDR3 sequence is 11 residues long. Germline V lookup: CDR1 DFQATT, CDR2 SNEGSKA (reference sequence). V shed 3 bases and J shed 8 bases, with 8 bases lying between them. The CDR3 loop reads CSASPRYEQFF. CDR3 nucleotides: TGCAGTGCTAGTCCCAGGTATGAGCAGTTCTTC.

The V gene is TRBV6-1, the J gene TRBJ1-1, with D tentatively TRBD1 (6 bases). Looked up from germline, CDR1 is MNHNS and CDR2 is SASEGT. Trimming left V 6 bases short and J 1 base short, with 6 bases between. CDR3 length equals 12 residues. The CDR3 DNA sequence: TGTGCCAGCAGCAGGGGGAACACTGAAGCTTTCTTT. It is translated as CASSRGNTEAFF.

The chain is built from TRBV7-8 and TRBJ1-1; no clear D gene. This CDR3 is 13 amino acids long. From germline, CDR1 is SGHVS and CDR2 FQNEAQ. The V gene lost 1 base and the J gene lost 6 bases, with 9 bases spanning the gap. The CDR3 nucleotides read TGTGCCAGCAGCTTAGTACTGGGCGCTGAAGCTTTCTTT. This codes for CASSLVLGAEAFF.

The chain uses TRBV5-4 and TRBJ2-7; TRBD2 might be the D (5 bases). Germline CDR1 is SGHNT and CDR2 is YYREEE (reference sequence). Deletions cut 0 bases from V and 6 bases from J, with 10 bases between. The CDR3 consists of 13 residues. CDR3 nucleotide sequence: TGTGCCAGCAGCTTGGACGGGGTACGCGAGCAGTACTTC. Encoded protein: CASSLDGVREQYF.

This clone was picked up a small number of times. This rearrangement joins TRBV7-3 to TRBJ2-5; TRBD2 agrees at 8 bases. Trimming at V came to 5 bases and at J to 1 base, leaving 6 bases not matched to a gene. Germline CDR1 reads SGHTA; CDR2 reads FQGTGA. CDR3 size: 15 residues. The CDR3 DNA sequence: TGTGCCAGCAGCCGGGGGGGCAGTGTCCAAGAGACCCAGTACTTC. This translates into CASSRGGSVQETQYF. Variable domain in full (rest from reference TRBV7-3 and TRBJ2-5): GAGVSQTPSNKVTEKGKYVELRCDPISGHTALYWYRQSLGQGPEFLIYFQGTGAADDSGLPNDRFFAVRPEGSVSTLKIQRTERGDSAVYLCASSRGGSVQETQYFGPGTRLLVL.

Notes on this clone: Given a much more abundant clone one base away, this may be a read error. J is TRBJ2-7 and V is TRBV6-1; D gene unclear. This CDR3 is built from 13 residues. CDR1 MNHNS and CDR2 SASEGT come from the germline V gene. V lost 5 bases and J lost 2, with 10 bases in between. For the CDR3, the DNA is TGTGCCAGCAGTTTAAGGGCCCCCTACGAGCAGTACTTC. It specifies CASSLRAPYEQYF.

This clone was observed a single time. V usage is TRBV11-2 and J usage is TRBJ2-5; 8 bases match TRBD1. Germline-derived CDR1 and CDR2 are SGHAT and FQNNGV. V was clipped by 0 bases and J by 7 bases; unmatched bases: 7. The CDR3 totals 15 residues. Written as DNA, the CDR3 is TGTGCCAGCAGCTTAGACCAGGGGGCCGAGGTGACCCAGTACTTC. Its protein is CASSLDQGAEVTQYF.

The chain links TRBV2 to TRBJ2-1; D call uncertain. Per the germline V gene, CDR1 is SNHLY and CDR2 is FYNNEI. The CDR3 totals 13 residues. V dropped 8 bases and J dropped 9 bases, with 17 bases sitting between them. The CDR3 nucleotides read TGTGCCAGCTCTCCTGATGGGATAGGTGAGCAGTTCTTC. Protein: CASSPDGIGEQFF.

This rearrangement joins TRBV27 to TRBJ2-1; no clear D gene. Trimming stripped 5 bases from V and 3 bases from J, with 20 bases between. Germline CDR1 MNHEY, CDR2 SMNVEV (reference sequence). The CDR3 is 17 residues long. CDR3 region: CASSPVVWAQNYNEQFF. In DNA form, the CDR3 reads TGTGCCAGCAGTCCCGTAGTGTGGGCCCAAAACTACAATGAGCAGTTCTTC.

The chain carries TRBV4-2 and TRBJ1-2, with unresolved D. This CDR3 has 13 amino acids. V was shortened by 1 base and J by 9 bases, with 12 bases between the two germline ends. The germline V gene encodes CDR1 LGHNA and CDR2 YNFKEQ. CDR3 region: CASSQVLKGSYTF. CDR3 DNA sequence: TGTGCCAGCAGCCAAGTTCTTAAAGGGAGCTACACCTTC.

The rearrangement joins TRBV28 to TRBJ1-2; a weak D match, TRBD1 (6 bases). The CDR3 is 15 amino acids. The V gene's germline CDR1 is MDHEN and CDR2 SYDVKM. Trimming took 6 bases from V and 3 from J, leaving 17 bases between them. The CDR3 protein is CASSQAGTNYYGYTF. The DNA of the CDR3 is TGTGCCAGCAGCCAGGCCGGGACAAACTACTATGGCTACACCTTC.

This clone was counted between two and nine times. V usage is TRBV15 and J usage is TRBJ2-5; D is possibly TRBD1 or TRBD2 (6 bases each). The CDR3 totals 16 residues. V shed 0 bases and J shed 5 bases, with 16 bases lying between them. The germline V gene encodes CDR1 LNHNV and CDR2 YYDKDF (reference sequence). CDR3 coding DNA: TGTGCCACCAGCAGAGAGTTATCGGGGGCCTATGAGACCCAGTACTTC. Translating gives CATSRELSGAYETQYF.

This chain connects TRBV28 to TRBJ2-5, with unresolved D. Germline V CDR1 and CDR2: MDHEN, SYDVKM. This CDR3 is 15 amino acids long. V was shortened by 6 bases and J by 0 bases, with 14 bases between the two germline ends. The CDR3 region has the DNA TGTGCCAGCAGCTCACCCCATATTTACCAAGAGACCCAGTACTTC. Translating it yields CASSSPHIYQETQYF.

The CDR3 DNA reads TGTGCCAGCAGCGGCGGGAGAGTCCTCTACAATGAGCAGTTCTTC. The encoded protein is CASSGGRVLYNEQFF. The chain combines TRBV11-1 with TRBJ2-1; the match to TRBD2 covers 7 bases. Trimming cost V 5 bases and J 3 bases; bases outside gene matches: 7. This CDR3 has 15 residues. The germline V gene has CDR1 SGHAT and CDR2 FQDESV (reference sequence).

The chain carries TRBV23-1 and TRBJ2-5; the match to TRBD1 covers 9 bases. TRBV23-1 is known as an ORF, though its function is uncertain. The V segment lost 2 bases and the J segment 5 bases; nucleotides outside the gene matches: 6. This CDR3 is 15 amino acids long. CDR3 DNA sequence: TGCGCCAGCAGTCAACCTCGGACAGGGGATGAGACCCAGTACTTC. Its translation: CASSQPRTGDETQYF.

The chain carries TRBV7-2 and TRBJ2-7, with 11 bases matching TRBD2. The CDR3 length is 15 residues. V shed 6 bases, J shed 5 bases, and the junction held 9 bases outside the gene matches. Germline assignment: CDR1 SGHTA and CDR2 FQGNSA. CDR3 sequence: CASSPLAGGLNEQYF. The CDR3, as DNA: TGTGCCAGCAGTCCTCTAGCGGGAGGCCTCAACGAGCAGTACTTC. Combining the CDR3 with reference TRBV7-2 and TRBJ2-7 gives the whole variable domain GAGVSQSPSNKVTEKGKDVELRCDPISGHTALYWYRQSLGQGLEFLIYFQGNSAPDKSGLPSDRFSAERTGGSVSTLTIQRTQQEDSAVYLCASSPLAGGLNEQYFGPGTRLTVT.

This clone was detected only a few times. The chain carries TRBV5-1 and TRBJ1-5; 11 bases line up with TRBD1. V dropped 0 bases and J dropped 0; count of bases not matched to a gene: 11. This CDR3 spans 20 amino acids. Germline V lookup: CDR1 SGHRS, CDR2 YFSETQ. The CDR3 region has the DNA TGCGCCAGCAGCTTGGTACGGGTGGGGACAGGGGGTATTAGCAATCAGCCCCAGCATTTT. Amino acid sequence: CASSLVRVGTGGISNQPQHF.

This clone was counted at least ten times. The chain employs TRBV6-1 and TRBJ2-5, with 13 bases fitting TRBD2. This CDR3 spans 16 amino acids. V was clipped by 2 bases and J by 4 bases; unmatched bases: 4. CDR1 is MNHNS and CDR2 is SASEGT in the germline V gene. CDR3 protein: CASSEIGTSGTETQYF. For the CDR3, the DNA is TGTGCCAGCAGTGAAATTGGGACTAGCGGGACAGAGACCCAGTACTTC.

This clone was observed a handful of times. This chain's CDR3 is CASSRNPTTDTQYF. The CDR3 DNA sequence: TGCGCCAGCAGCCGGAACCCTACCACAGATACGCAGTATTTT. V is TRBV5-1 and J is TRBJ2-3; unclear D gene. The ends were cut back, 4 bases at V and 2 bases at J, with 11 bases in the middle. This CDR3 is 14 amino acids long. Germline-derived CDR1 and CDR2 are SGHRS and YFSETQ.

The chain combines TRBV27 with TRBJ1-1; 7 positions match TRBD1. The CDR3 sequence is 14 residues long. CDR1 is MNHEY and CDR2 is SMNVEV in the germline V gene (reference sequence). V lost 6 bases, J lost 6 bases, and 10 bases stayed unmatched. CDR3 sequence: CASSPTGWYPEAFF. The CDR3 region has the DNA TGTGCCAGCAGCCCGACAGGGTGGTATCCTGAAGCTTTCTTT.

This chain connects TRBV28 to TRBJ1-3, with a possible D match to TRBD1 (6 bases). V gave up 5 bases and J gave up 2 bases, with 13 bases separating them. There are 15 residues in the CDR3. Germline CDR1 and CDR2: MDHEN and SYDVKM. The CDR3 here is CASSAGGATGNTIYF. The CDR3 DNA is TGTGCCAGCAGTGCCGGGGGGGCAACTGGAAACACCATATATTTT.

The rearrangement links TRBV28 to TRBJ2-7; 9 bases are a match to TRBD2. This CDR3 is built from 15 residues. CDR1 and CDR2 (germline): MDHEN, SYDVKM. V lost 2 bases and J lost 2; bases outside the gene matches: 4. In DNA form, the CDR3 reads TGTGCCAGCAGTTTAGGCGGGGGGGGCCCCTACGAGCAGTACTTC. Protein sequence: CASSLGGGGPYEQYF.